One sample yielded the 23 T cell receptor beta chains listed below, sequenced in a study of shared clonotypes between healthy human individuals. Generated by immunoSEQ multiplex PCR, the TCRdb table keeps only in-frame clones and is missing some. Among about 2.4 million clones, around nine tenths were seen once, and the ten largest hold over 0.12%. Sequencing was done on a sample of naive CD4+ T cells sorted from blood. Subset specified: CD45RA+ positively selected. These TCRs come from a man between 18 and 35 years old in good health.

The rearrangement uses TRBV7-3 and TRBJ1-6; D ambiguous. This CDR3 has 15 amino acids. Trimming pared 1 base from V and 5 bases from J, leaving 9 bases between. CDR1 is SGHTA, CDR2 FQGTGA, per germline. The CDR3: CASSLMGSNNSPLHF. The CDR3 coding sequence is TGTGCCAGCAGCTTAATGGGGAGTAATAATTCACCCCTCCACTTT.

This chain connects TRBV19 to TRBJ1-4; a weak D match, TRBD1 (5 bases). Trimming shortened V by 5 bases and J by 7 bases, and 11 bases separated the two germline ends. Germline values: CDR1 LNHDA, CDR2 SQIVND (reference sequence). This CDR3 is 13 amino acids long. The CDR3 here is CASSAGPGEKLFF. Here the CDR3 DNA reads TGTGCCAGTAGTGCAGGGCCGGGTGAAAAACTGTTTTTT.

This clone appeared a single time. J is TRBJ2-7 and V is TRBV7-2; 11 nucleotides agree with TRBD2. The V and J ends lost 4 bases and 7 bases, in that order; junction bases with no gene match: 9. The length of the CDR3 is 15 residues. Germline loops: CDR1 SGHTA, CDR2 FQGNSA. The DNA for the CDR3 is TGTGCCAGCAGCTCACCTCGTACTAGCGGGGGTGAGCAGTACTTC. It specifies CASSSPRTSGGEQYF.

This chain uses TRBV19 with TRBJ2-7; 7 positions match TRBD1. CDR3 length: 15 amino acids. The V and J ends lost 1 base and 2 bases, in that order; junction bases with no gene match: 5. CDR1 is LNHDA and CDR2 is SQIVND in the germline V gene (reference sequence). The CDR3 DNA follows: TGTGCCAGTAGTATAGGACAGGGCGTAACCTACGAGCAGTACTTC. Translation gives CASSIGQGVTYEQYF.

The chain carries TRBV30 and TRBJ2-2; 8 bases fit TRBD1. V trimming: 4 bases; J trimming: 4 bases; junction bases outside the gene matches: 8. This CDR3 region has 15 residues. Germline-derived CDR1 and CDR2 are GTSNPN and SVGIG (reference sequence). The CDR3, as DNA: TGTGCCTGGACCAGACAGGGGTTTCGCACCGGGGAGCTGTTTTTT. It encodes CAWTRQGFRTGELFF.

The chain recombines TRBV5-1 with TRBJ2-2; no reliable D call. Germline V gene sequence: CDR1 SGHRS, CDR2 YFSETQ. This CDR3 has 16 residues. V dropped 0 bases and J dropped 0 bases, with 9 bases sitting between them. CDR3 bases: TGCGCCAGCAGCTTGGCCAGGTTTACGAACACCGGGGAGCTGTTTTTT. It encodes CASSLARFTNTGELFF. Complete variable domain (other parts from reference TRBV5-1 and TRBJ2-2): KAGVTQTPRYLIKTRGQQVTLSCSPISGHRSVSWYQQTPGQGLQFLFEYFSETQRNKGNFPGRFSGRQFSNSRSEMNVSTLELGDSALYLCASSLARFTNTGELFFGEGSRLTVL.

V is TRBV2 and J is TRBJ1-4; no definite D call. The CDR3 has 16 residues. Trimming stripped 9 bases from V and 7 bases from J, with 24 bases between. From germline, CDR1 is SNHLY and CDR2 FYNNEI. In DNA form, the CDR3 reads TGTGCCAGTCATATTCAAGCAGGTAGGATTCTTGAAAAACTGTTTTTT. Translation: CASHIQAGRILEKLFF.

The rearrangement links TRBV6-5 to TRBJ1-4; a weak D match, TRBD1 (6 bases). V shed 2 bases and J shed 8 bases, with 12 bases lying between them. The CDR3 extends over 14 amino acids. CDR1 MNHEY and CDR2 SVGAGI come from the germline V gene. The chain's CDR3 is CASSYRGAREKLFF. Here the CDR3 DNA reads TGTGCCAGCAGTTACAGGGGGGCGCGGGAAAAACTGTTTTTT.

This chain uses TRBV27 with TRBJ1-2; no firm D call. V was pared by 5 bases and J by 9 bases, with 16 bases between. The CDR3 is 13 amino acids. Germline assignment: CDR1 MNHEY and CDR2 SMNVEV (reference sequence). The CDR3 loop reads CASSPAPIMSYTF. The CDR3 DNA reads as TGTGCCAGCAGTCCAGCCCCTATCATGAGCTACACCTTC.

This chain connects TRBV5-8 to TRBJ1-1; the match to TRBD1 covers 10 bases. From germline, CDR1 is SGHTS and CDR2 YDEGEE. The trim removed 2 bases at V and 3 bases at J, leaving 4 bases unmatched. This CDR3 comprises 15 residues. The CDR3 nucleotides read TGTGCCAGCAGCTTCGACGGGACAGGGGACACTGAAGCTTTCTTT. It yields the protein CASSFDGTGDTEAFF.

CDR3 protein: CASSRTGTGGEAFF. In DNA, the CDR3 is TGTGCCAGCAGCCGGACCGGGACAGGGGGCGAGGCTTTCTTT. The rearrangement joins TRBV6-5 to TRBJ1-1; 12 bases align to TRBD1. This CDR3 contains 14 residues. V shed 6 bases and J 11 bases; nucleotides not matched to a gene: 10. CDR1 is MNHEY, CDR2 SVGAGI, per germline.

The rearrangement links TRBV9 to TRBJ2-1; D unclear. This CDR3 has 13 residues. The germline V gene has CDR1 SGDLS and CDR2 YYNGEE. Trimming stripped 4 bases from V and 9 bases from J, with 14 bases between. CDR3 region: CASSQTGLGEQFF. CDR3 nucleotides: TGTGCCAGCAGCCAAACCGGGCTTGGTGAGCAGTTCTTC.

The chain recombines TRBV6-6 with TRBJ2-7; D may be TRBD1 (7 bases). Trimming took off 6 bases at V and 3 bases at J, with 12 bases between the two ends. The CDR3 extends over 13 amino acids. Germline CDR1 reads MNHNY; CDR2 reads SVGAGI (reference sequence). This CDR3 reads CASRQGRSYEQYF. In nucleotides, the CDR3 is TGTGCCAGCAGACAGGGGAGGAGCTACGAGCAGTACTTC.

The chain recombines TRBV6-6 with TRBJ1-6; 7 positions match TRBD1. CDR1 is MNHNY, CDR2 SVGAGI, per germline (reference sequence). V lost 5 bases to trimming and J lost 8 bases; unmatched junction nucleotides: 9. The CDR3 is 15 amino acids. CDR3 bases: TGTGCCAGCAGTCCTCCAGGGGGGCAGGATTCACCCCTCCACTTT. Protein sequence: CASSPPGGQDSPLHF.

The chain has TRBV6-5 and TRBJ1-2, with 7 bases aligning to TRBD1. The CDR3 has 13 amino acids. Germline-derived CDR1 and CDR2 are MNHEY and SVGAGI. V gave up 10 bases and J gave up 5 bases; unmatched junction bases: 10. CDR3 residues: CAIRGTEMYGYTF. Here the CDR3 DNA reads TGTGCCATCCGCGGGACAGAAATGTATGGCTACACCTTC.

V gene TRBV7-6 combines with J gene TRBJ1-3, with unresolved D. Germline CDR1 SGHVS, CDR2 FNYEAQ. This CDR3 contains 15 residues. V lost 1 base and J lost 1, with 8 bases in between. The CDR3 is CASSLGLGSGNTIYF. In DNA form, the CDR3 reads TGTGCCAGCAGCTTAGGCCTCGGGTCTGGAAACACCATATATTTT. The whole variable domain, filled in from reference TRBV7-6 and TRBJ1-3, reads GAGVSQSPRYKVTKRGQDVALRCDPISGHVSLYWYRQALGQGPEFLTYFNYEAQQDKSGLPNDRFSAERPEGSISTLTIQRTEQRDSAMYRCASSLGLGSGNTIYFGEGSWLTVV.

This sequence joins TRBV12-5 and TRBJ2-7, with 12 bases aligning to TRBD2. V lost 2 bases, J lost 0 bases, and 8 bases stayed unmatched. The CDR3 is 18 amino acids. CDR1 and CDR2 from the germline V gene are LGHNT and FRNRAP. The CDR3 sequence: CASGLRLAGGLSSYEQYF. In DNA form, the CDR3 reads TGTGCTAGTGGTTTGAGGCTAGCGGGAGGGCTTAGCTCCTACGAGCAGTACTTC.

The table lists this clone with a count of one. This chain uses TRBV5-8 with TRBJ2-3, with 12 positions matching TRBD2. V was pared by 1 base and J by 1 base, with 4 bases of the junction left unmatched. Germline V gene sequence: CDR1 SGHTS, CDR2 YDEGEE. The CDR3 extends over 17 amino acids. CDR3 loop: CASSLLAGGQGTDTQYF. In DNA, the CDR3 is TGTGCCAGCAGCTTGCTAGCGGGGGGGCAAGGCACAGATACGCAGTATTTT.

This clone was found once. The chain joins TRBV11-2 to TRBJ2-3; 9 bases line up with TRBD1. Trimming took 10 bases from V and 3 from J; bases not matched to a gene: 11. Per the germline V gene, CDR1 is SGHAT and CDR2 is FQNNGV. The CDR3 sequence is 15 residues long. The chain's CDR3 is CATRAGTGWTDTQYF. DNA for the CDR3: TGTGCCACCAGAGCCGGGACAGGGTGGACAGATACGCAGTATTTT.

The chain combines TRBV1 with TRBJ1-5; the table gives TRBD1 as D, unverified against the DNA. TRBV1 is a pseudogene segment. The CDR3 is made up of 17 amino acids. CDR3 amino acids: CTSSHRTGGRGNQPQHF. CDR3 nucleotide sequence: TGCACCAGCAGCCATAGGACAGGGGGCAGGGGAAATCAGCCCCAGCATTTT.

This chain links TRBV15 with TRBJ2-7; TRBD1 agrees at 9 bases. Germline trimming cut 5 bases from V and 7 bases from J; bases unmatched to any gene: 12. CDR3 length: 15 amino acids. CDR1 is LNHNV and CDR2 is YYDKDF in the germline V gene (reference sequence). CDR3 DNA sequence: TGTGCCACCAGCGTCTACACAGGGGGCCCTGGGGAGCAGTACTTC. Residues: CATSVYTGGPGEQYF.

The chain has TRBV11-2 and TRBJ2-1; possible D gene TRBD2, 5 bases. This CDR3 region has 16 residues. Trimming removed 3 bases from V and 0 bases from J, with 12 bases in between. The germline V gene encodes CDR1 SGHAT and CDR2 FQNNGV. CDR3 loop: CASSFSPGSSYNEQFF. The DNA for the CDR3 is TGTGCCAGCAGCTTTAGTCCGGGGAGCTCCTACAATGAGCAGTTCTTC.

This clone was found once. The CDR3 protein is CASSIQAGTSTEAFF. CDR3 nucleotide sequence: TGCGCCAGCAGCATACAAGCCGGGACCAGCACTGAAGCTTTCTTT. This chain joins TRBV5-1 and TRBJ1-1, with D possibly matching TRBD1 (5 bases). Trimming took 4 bases from V and 4 from J, leaving 17 bases between them. Germline V CDR1 and CDR2: SGHRS, YFSETQ. CDR3 length: 15 residues.